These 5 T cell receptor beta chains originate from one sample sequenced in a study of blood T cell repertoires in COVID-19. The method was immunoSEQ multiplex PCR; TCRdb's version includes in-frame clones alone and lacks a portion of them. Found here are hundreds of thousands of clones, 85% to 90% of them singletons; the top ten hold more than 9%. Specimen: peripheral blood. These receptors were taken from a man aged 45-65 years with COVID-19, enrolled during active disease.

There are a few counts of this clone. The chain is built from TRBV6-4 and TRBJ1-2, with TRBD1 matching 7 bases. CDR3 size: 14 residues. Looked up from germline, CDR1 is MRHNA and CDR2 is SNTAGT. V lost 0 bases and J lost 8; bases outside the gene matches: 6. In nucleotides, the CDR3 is TGTGCCAGCAGTGACTCGGACAGGAGGCCCGGCTACACCTTC. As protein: CASSDSDRRPGYTF.

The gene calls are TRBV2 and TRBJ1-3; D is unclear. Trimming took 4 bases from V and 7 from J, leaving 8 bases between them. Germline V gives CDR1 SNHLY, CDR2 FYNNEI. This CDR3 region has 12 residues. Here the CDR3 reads CASSAYRNTIYF. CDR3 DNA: TGTGCCAGCAGTGCCTATCGGAACACCATATATTTT.

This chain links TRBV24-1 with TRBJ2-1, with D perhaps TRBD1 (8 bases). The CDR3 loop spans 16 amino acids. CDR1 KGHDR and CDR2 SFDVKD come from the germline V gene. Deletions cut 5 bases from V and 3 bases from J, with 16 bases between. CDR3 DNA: TGTGCCACCAGTGGTATACAGGGGGGGGACTACAATGAGCAGTTCTTC. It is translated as CATSGIQGGDYNEQFF.

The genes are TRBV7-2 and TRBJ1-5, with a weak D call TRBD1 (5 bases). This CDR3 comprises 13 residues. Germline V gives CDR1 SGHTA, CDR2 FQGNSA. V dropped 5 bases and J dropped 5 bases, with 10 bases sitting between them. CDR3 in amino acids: CASSPQQDQPQHF. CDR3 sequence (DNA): TGTGCCAGCAGCCCACAACAGGATCAGCCCCAGCATTTT.

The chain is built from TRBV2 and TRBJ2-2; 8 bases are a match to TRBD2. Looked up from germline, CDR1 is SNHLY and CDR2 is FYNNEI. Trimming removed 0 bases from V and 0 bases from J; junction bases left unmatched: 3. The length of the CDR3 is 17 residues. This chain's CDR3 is CASSEATSGPNTGELFF. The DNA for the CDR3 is TGTGCCAGCAGTGAAGCCACTAGCGGCCCGAACACCGGGGAGCTGTTTTTT.